This TCR beta chain was captured by sequencing in a study of CD8+ T cells in alopecia areata. Study-wide background: For the treated group, dosing was oral tofacitinib at 5 to 10 mg twice daily. The protocol delivered tofacitinib for 6 to 18 months, then withdrew it for 6 months. Study observations and caveats: The study found that many expanded lesional clones persisted in scalp and blood during tofacitinib.

The treatment denotes: oral pan-JAK inhibitor, 5-10 mg twice daily. Samples from alopecia areata patients were lesional scalp punch biopsies and peripheral blood. cDNA prepared by RNA extraction and subsequent reverse transcription served as the template for sequencing. Assay: immunoSEQ multiplex PCR; the TCRdb copy retains only in-frame clones and omits some. The data hold some 190,000 clones, with approximately 49% observed a single time. J lost 5 bases, V lost 2 bases, and 4 bases had no gene match. CDR1 is SGDLS and CDR2 is YYNGEE in the germline V gene. The CDR3 runs to 16 residues. Concerning this clone: The antigen is undetermined.

This TCR derives from a human donor with alopecia areata. The sample consisted of CD8+ T cells sorted from blood, taken between weeks 51 and 52, from a patient treated with tofacitinib. The chain employs TRBV9 and TRBJ1-6; 10 bases match TRBD1. DNA for the CDR3: TGTGCCAGCAGCGTCTCAGGGACAGGGGATAATTCACCCCTCCACTTT. This encodes CASSVSGTGDNSPLHF.